The rows below give T cell receptor beta chains drawn from one sample of a study of blood T cell repertoires in COVID-19. Only in-frame clones appear in the TCRdb table, and some are missing; sequencing was by immunoSEQ multiplex PCR. Of approximately 210,000 clones in the sample, roughly 88% are singletons; the top ten hold 2.2%. Material for sequencing was peripheral blood. All receptors derive from a man in his thirties or forties who had recovered from COVID-19. Each CDR3 is given with its conserved first and last residue. The order of the fields is CDR3 length, J gene, clone size, V gene, D gene, CDR3 protein, CDR3 DNA. The D gene is left open where the match is weak. Clone sizes are given selectively: once, few, many, or a class where the clone is expanded.

len: 16
j_gene: TRBJ2-7
abundance: -
v_gene: TRBV19
d_gene: TRBD1
CDR3aa: CASSFTGQGARYEQYF
CDR3nt: TGTGCCAGTAGTTTCACTGGACAGGGGGCGAGGTACGAGCAGTACTTC

len: 14
j_gene: TRBJ2-1
abundance: -
v_gene: TRBV6-5
d_gene: TRBD1
CDR3aa: CASRTDRDYNEQFF
CDR3nt: TGTGCCAGCAGAACCGACAGGGACTACAATGAGCAGTTCTTC

len: 15
j_gene: TRBJ1-2
abundance: -
v_gene: TRBV7-2
d_gene: -
CDR3aa: CASSPGGQFRGGYTF
CDR3nt: TGTGCCAGCAGCCCCGGGGGGCAGTTCCGCGGGGGCTACACCTTC

len: 15
j_gene: TRBJ2-3
abundance: -
v_gene: TRBV18
d_gene: TRBD1
CDR3aa: CASSPGTGSTDTQYF
CDR3nt: TGTGCCAGCTCCCCCGGGACAGGGAGCACAGATACGCAGTATTTT

len: 14
j_gene: TRBJ1-2
abundance: once
v_gene: TRBV11-2
d_gene: TRBD1
CDR3aa: CASRTGTGPYGYTF
CDR3nt: TGTGCCAGCAGAACCGGGACAGGGCCCTATGGCTACACCTTC

len: 12
j_gene: TRBJ1-2
abundance: -
v_gene: TRBV5-5
d_gene: -
CDR3aa: CASSLDRDGYTF
CDR3nt: TGTGCCAGCAGCTTGGACAGGGATGGCTACACCTTC

len: 11
j_gene: TRBJ2-5
abundance: -
v_gene: TRBV20-1
d_gene: -
CDR3aa: CSAPWAETQYF
CDR3nt: TGCAGTGCCCCGTGGGCGGAGACCCAGTACTTC

len: 13
j_gene: TRBJ2-5
abundance: few
v_gene: TRBV7-2
d_gene: TRBD1
CDR3aa: CASSPRTGQTQYF
CDR3nt: TGTGCCAGCAGCCCTCGGACAGGCCAGACCCAGTACTTC

len: 15
j_gene: TRBJ1-4
abundance: -
v_gene: TRBV3-1/TRBV3-2
d_gene: TRBD1
CDR3aa: CASSPGTGRNEKLFF
CDR3nt: TGTGCCAGCAGCCCGGGGACAGGTCGGAATGAAAAACTGTTTTTT

len: 17
j_gene: TRBJ2-2
abundance: -
v_gene: TRBV12-2
d_gene: -
CDR3aa: CASRSWPGRVATGELFF
CDR3nt: TGTGCAAGTCGCTCGTGGCCTGGCAGGGTAGCCACCGGGGAGCTGTTTTTT

len: 15
j_gene: TRBJ2-7
abundance: -
v_gene: TRBV7-2
d_gene: -
CDR3aa: CASSPDRGLSYEQYF
CDR3nt: TGTGCCAGCAGCCCAGACCGGGGACTCTCCTACGAGCAGTACTTC

len: 15
j_gene: TRBJ2-7
abundance: -
v_gene: TRBV27
d_gene: TRBD1
CDR3aa: CASRSRDRATYEQYF
CDR3nt: TGTGCCAGCAGATCCAGGGACAGGGCGACCTACGAGCAGTACTTC

len: 18
j_gene: TRBJ1-6
abundance: -
v_gene: TRBV7-2
d_gene: -
CDR3aa: CASSLSSWTANYNSPLHF
CDR3nt: TGTGCCAGCAGCTTATCATCCTGGACAGCTAATTATAATTCACCCCTCCACTTT

len: 16
j_gene: TRBJ2-1
abundance: -
v_gene: TRBV5-1
d_gene: -
CDR3aa: CASSFQRPGRNNEQFF
CDR3nt: TGCGCCAGCAGCTTCCAACGACCGGGGAGGAACAATGAGCAGTTCTTC

len: 14
j_gene: TRBJ1-1
abundance: -
v_gene: TRBV9
d_gene: TRBD1
CDR3aa: CASSLQGARTEAFF
CDR3nt: TGTGCCAGCAGCCTTCAGGGGGCGCGCACTGAAGCTTTCTTT

len: 16
j_gene: TRBJ2-5
abundance: -
v_gene: TRBV28
d_gene: TRBD2
CDR3aa: CASSFDWAGGPETQYF
CDR3nt: TGTGCCAGCAGTTTCGACTGGGCGGGGGGGCCGGAGACCCAGTACTTC

len: 15
j_gene: TRBJ1-1
abundance: -
v_gene: TRBV5-1
d_gene: -
CDR3aa: CASSLGGAPNTEAFF
CDR3nt: TGCGCCAGCAGCTTAGGGGGGGCCCCGAACACTGAAGCTTTCTTT

len: 13
j_gene: TRBJ1-6
abundance: -
v_gene: TRBV30
d_gene: TRBD1
CDR3aa: CAWNLGTGEALHF
CDR3nt: TGTGCCTGGAACCTGGGGACAGGGGAGGCCCTCCACTTT

len: 12
j_gene: TRBJ1-1
abundance: -
v_gene: TRBV29-1
d_gene: TRBD1
CDR3aa: CSVATGYTEAFF
CDR3nt: TGCAGCGTTGCGACAGGGTACACTGAAGCTTTCTTT

len: 12
j_gene: TRBJ1-5
abundance: -
v_gene: TRBV10-2
d_gene: -
CDR3aa: CASSEPAGPQHF
CDR3nt: TGCGCCAGCAGTGAGCCCGCAGGGCCCCAGCATTTT

len: 15
j_gene: TRBJ1-2
abundance: once
v_gene: TRBV19
d_gene: -
CDR3aa: CASSPWGRDNDGYTF
CDR3nt: TGTGCCAGTAGTCCCTGGGGCCGGGACAACGATGGCTACACCTTC

len: 15
j_gene: TRBJ2-3
abundance: -
v_gene: TRBV10-3
d_gene: TRBD2
CDR3aa: CAISEERGGSDTQYF
CDR3nt: TGTGCCATCAGTGAGGAGCGGGGGGGATCAGATACGCAGTATTTT

len: 15
j_gene: TRBJ1-1
abundance: -
v_gene: TRBV11-2
d_gene: -
CDR3aa: CASSTVGRGGTEAFF
CDR3nt: TGTGCCAGCAGCACCGTAGGGCGCGGGGGCACTGAAGCTTTCTTT

len: 12
j_gene: TRBJ1-5
abundance: -
v_gene: TRBV19
d_gene: -
CDR3aa: CASIPSDQPQHF
CDR3nt: TGTGCCAGTATACCCAGTGATCAGCCCCAGCATTTT

len: 17
j_gene: TRBJ2-1
abundance: -
v_gene: TRBV4-2
d_gene: TRBD2
CDR3aa: CASSPTLSAGGGNEQFF
CDR3nt: TGTGCCAGCAGCCCCACTCTCAGCGCGGGGGGAGGGAATGAGCAGTTCTTC

len: 16
j_gene: TRBJ2-7
abundance: few
v_gene: TRBV7-9
d_gene: -
CDR3aa: CASSSAGGWGSYEQYF
CDR3nt: TGTGCCAGCAGCTCTGCTGGGGGCTGGGGGTCCTACGAGCAGTACTTC

len: 15
j_gene: TRBJ1-2
abundance: -
v_gene: TRBV7-8
d_gene: TRBD1
CDR3aa: CASSPRGTGNYGYTF
CDR3nt: TGTGCCAGCAGCCCTCGCGGGACAGGAAACTATGGCTACACCTTC

len: 14
j_gene: TRBJ2-7
abundance: -
v_gene: TRBV27
d_gene: -
CDR3aa: CASSSRLSSYEQYF
CDR3nt: TGTGCCAGCAGTTCCCGCCTCAGCTCCTACGAGCAGTACTTC

len: 15
j_gene: TRBJ1-5
abundance: once
v_gene: TRBV6-5
d_gene: -
CDR3aa: CASRFDSFSNQPQHF
CDR3nt: TGTGCCAGCAGATTTGACAGTTTTAGCAATCAGCCCCAGCATTTT

len: 17
j_gene: TRBJ2-3
abundance: -
v_gene: TRBV6-2/TRBV6-3
d_gene: TRBD2
CDR3aa: CASSSPNVRDYTDTQYF
CDR3nt: TGTGCCAGCAGTTCCCCCAACGTCAGGGACTACACAGATACGCAGTATTTT

len: 15
j_gene: TRBJ1-5
abundance: -
v_gene: TRBV27
d_gene: -
CDR3aa: CASSLVQGENQPQHF
CDR3nt: TGTGCCAGCAGTTTAGTTCAGGGCGAAAATCAGCCCCAGCATTTT

len: 16
j_gene: TRBJ1-1
abundance: many
v_gene: TRBV19
d_gene: -
CDR3aa: CASALGGDRHNTEAFF
CDR3nt: TGTGCCAGTGCCCTAGGAGGGGACCGCCATAACACTGAAGCTTTCTTT

len: 13
j_gene: TRBJ2-2
abundance: -
v_gene: TRBV7-6
d_gene: -
CDR3aa: CASSGRGAGELFF
CDR3nt: TGTGCCAGCAGCGGGAGGGGGGCCGGGGAGCTGTTTTTT

len: 15
j_gene: TRBJ1-4
abundance: once
v_gene: TRBV3-1/TRBV3-2
d_gene: TRBD1
CDR3aa: CASSLMPGTGRKLFF
CDR3nt: TGTGCCAGCAGCCTGATGCCCGGGACAGGGAGAAAACTGTTTTTT

len: 16
j_gene: TRBJ2-5
abundance: -
v_gene: TRBV11-2
d_gene: TRBD1
CDR3aa: CASSLDTGDNRETQYF
CDR3nt: TGTGCCAGCAGCTTAGACACAGGGGACAACAGGGAGACCCAGTACTTC

len: 18
j_gene: TRBJ2-1
abundance: -
v_gene: TRBV11-2
d_gene: TRBD1
CDR3aa: CASSSLLQGILPRGEQFF
CDR3nt: TGTGCCAGCAGCTCACTTTTACAGGGGATTCTTCCAAGGGGTGAGCAGTTCTTC

len: 14
j_gene: TRBJ2-5
abundance: -
v_gene: TRBV18
d_gene: -
CDR3aa: CASSLGGSQETQYF
CDR3nt: TGTGCCAGCTCACTAGGGGGATCCCAAGAGACCCAGTACTTC

len: 13
j_gene: TRBJ1-1
abundance: once
v_gene: TRBV18
d_gene: TRBD1
CDR3aa: CASSLRQGEGAFF
CDR3nt: TGTGCCAGCTCACTAAGACAGGGCGAGGGAGCTTTCTTT

len: 15
j_gene: TRBJ1-1
abundance: -
v_gene: TRBV18
d_gene: -
CDR3aa: CASSPLLQKNTEAFF
CDR3nt: TGTGCCAGCTCGCCCCTCCTACAGAAGAACACTGAAGCTTTCTTT

len: 15
j_gene: TRBJ2-2
abundance: -
v_gene: TRBV5-5
d_gene: TRBD1
CDR3aa: CASSPQTGDTGELFF
CDR3nt: TGTGCCAGCAGCCCGCAGACAGGGGACACCGGGGAGCTGTTTTTT

len: 15
j_gene: TRBJ1-5
abundance: -
v_gene: TRBV2
d_gene: -
CDR3aa: CASVLSWTADQPQHF
CDR3nt: TGTGCCAGCGTATTGAGTTGGACAGCGGATCAGCCCCAGCATTTT

len: 15
j_gene: TRBJ2-7
abundance: -
v_gene: TRBV7-6
d_gene: TRBD1
CDR3aa: CASSLTGTGEYEQYF
CDR3nt: TGTGCCAGCAGCCTTACCGGGACAGGAGAATACGAGCAGTACTTC

len: 16
j_gene: TRBJ1-5
abundance: -
v_gene: TRBV21-1
d_gene: -
CDR3aa: CASSKGRTGRIQPQHF
CDR3nt: TGTGCCAGCAGCAAAGGACGGACAGGGAGGATTCAGCCCCAGCATTTT

len: 15
j_gene: TRBJ2-7
abundance: -
v_gene: TRBV6-5
d_gene: TRBD2
CDR3aa: CASTNGGGEPHKQYF
CDR3nt: TGTGCCAGCACCAACGGGGGGGGCGAACCCCACAAGCAGTACTTC

len: 12
j_gene: TRBJ2-7
abundance: -
v_gene: TRBV5-6
d_gene: -
CDR3aa: CASSLVIHEQYF
CDR3nt: TGTGCCAGCAGCTTGGTTATCCACGAGCAGTACTTC

len: 16
j_gene: TRBJ2-6
abundance: -
v_gene: TRBV27
d_gene: -
CDR3aa: CASSHAGASGANVLTF
CDR3nt: TGTGCCAGCAGTCATGCAGGGGCCTCTGGGGCCAACGTCCTGACTTTC

len: 16
j_gene: TRBJ2-7
abundance: -
v_gene: TRBV11-3
d_gene: TRBD2
CDR3aa: CASSLWTSGTSGEQYF
CDR3nt: TGTGCCAGCAGCCTCTGGACTAGCGGGACGTCGGGCGAGCAGTACTTC

len: 17
j_gene: TRBJ1-2
abundance: -
v_gene: TRBV10-3
d_gene: TRBD1
CDR3aa: CAISEFDPGQGNSGYTF
CDR3nt: TGTGCCATCAGTGAGTTTGATCCGGGACAGGGGAATTCTGGCTACACCTTC

len: 16
j_gene: TRBJ2-5
abundance: -
v_gene: TRBV18
d_gene: TRBD1
CDR3aa: CASSPLRTGQQETQYF
CDR3nt: TGTGCCAGCTCACCTCTTCGGACAGGGCAACAAGAGACCCAGTACTTC

len: 16
j_gene: TRBJ2-7
abundance: -
v_gene: TRBV5-1
d_gene: TRBD1
CDR3aa: CASSLSPGQGSYEQYF
CDR3nt: TGCGCCAGCAGCTTGTCCCCGGGACAGGGTTCCTACGAGCAGTACTTC

len: 15
j_gene: TRBJ1-2
abundance: few
v_gene: TRBV9
d_gene: TRBD1
CDR3aa: CASSLGQVTNYGYTF
CDR3nt: TGTGCCAGCAGCTTGGGACAGGTCACTAACTATGGCTACACCTTC

len: 15
j_gene: TRBJ2-6
abundance: many
v_gene: TRBV6-1
d_gene: -
CDR3aa: CASSEDSSGANVLTF
CDR3nt: TGTGCCAGCAGTGAAGACAGCTCTGGGGCCAACGTCCTGACTTTC

len: 18
j_gene: TRBJ2-1
abundance: -
v_gene: TRBV15
d_gene: -
CDR3aa: CATSRGGPFVSSYNEQFF
CDR3nt: TGTGCCACCAGCAGAGGAGGCCCCTTTGTTAGCTCCTACAATGAGCAGTTCTTC

len: 17
j_gene: TRBJ2-3
abundance: -
v_gene: TRBV4-3
d_gene: -
CDR3aa: CASSQGEQGWGGDTQYF
CDR3nt: TGCGCCAGCAGCCAAGGGGAGCAGGGTTGGGGAGGAGATACGCAGTATTTT

len: 15
j_gene: TRBJ2-7
abundance: -
v_gene: TRBV9
d_gene: -
CDR3aa: CASSVVSGAVDEQYF
CDR3nt: TGTGCCAGCAGCGTGGTTTCTGGGGCCGTTGACGAGCAGTACTTC

len: 11
j_gene: TRBJ2-1
abundance: few
v_gene: TRBV30
d_gene: -
CDR3aa: CAWSVGGEQFF
CDR3nt: TGTGCCTGGAGTGTCGGGGGTGAGCAGTTCTTC